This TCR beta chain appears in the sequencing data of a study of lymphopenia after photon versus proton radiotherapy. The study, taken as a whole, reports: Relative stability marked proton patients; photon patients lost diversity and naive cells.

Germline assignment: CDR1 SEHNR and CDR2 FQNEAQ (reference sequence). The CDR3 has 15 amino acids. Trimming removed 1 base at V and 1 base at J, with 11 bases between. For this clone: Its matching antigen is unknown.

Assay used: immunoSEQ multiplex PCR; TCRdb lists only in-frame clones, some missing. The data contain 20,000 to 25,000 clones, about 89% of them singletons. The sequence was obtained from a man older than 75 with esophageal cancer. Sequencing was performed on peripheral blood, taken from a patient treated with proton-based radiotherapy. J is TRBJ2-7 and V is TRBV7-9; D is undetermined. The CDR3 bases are TGTGCCAGCAGCTTAGGTTCGGTTTTATCCTACGAGCAGTACTTC. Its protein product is CASSLGSVLSYEQYF.